This T cell receptor (beta chain) was captured by sequencing in a study of cytomegalovirus exposure and HLA in healthy donors. Study in general: The Caucasian-associated ancestry cluster contained 65% to 85% of the approximately 400 genotyped donors.

Study-level results: A link between a missense DCLRE1C variant and TCR beta V- and J-gene trimming emerged from a later analysis. Later, an analysis found that common viral pathogens appeared to be linked with several of the most significant clusters. Researchers catalogued approximately 170 TCR beta chains as cytomegalovirus-associated.

The CDR3 spans 15 residues. The germline V gene encodes CDR1 SGHTA and CDR2 FQGNSA. With 1 base clipped from V and 0 bases from J, the junction kept 2 bases outside the gene matches. Vbeta (60) and Jbeta (13) primers were used in the PCR. Assay used: immunoSEQ multiplex PCR; TCRdb lists only in-frame clones, some missing. The data contain about 200,000 clones, over 65% of them singletons. This clone came up once. Its antigen is as yet unknown. The chain recombines TRBV7-2 with TRBJ1-1; 7 nucleotides align to TRBD1. This TCR came from a woman aged 25 to 39 in good health and CMV-seronegative. The sample consisted of PBMCs. The CDR3 spells CASSLGGQVNTEAFF. The DNA for the CDR3 is TGTGCCAGCAGCTTAGGAGGACAGGTGAACACTGAAGCTTTCTTT.